This T cell receptor (beta chain) was retrieved from a study of blood T cell repertoires in COVID-19. The wider study: Donors in the United States, Italy and Spain gave samples during acute or convalescent COVID-19. PBMCs, B-cell-depleted T cells, or T cells provided the cDNA or gDNA that made up the material.

While infection was still active, Seattle patients were enrolled and then followed longitudinally. On this clone: The same CDR3 can be traced to other DNA sequences in this sample.

Per the original data handling: Amplification of reference gene primers provided the estimated nucleated cell counts. TCRdb keeps only in-frame clones here, not all; method: immunoSEQ multiplex PCR. The V and J calls and clone size come from that table; D and trimming were worked out from the DNA. This sample carries about 370,000 clones, 70% to 90% of them seen once, and the ten largest clones take about 3%. Germline CDR1 is LNHDA and CDR2 is SQIVND (reference sequence). The CDR3 contains 14 residues. Trimming shortened V by 1 base and J by 2 bases, and 6 bases separated the two germline ends. The sequence was collected from a woman aged 25-40 years with COVID-19, enrolled during active disease. Sequencing was done on a sample of peripheral blood. The rearrangement uses TRBV19 and TRBJ1-5; D remains ambiguous. Here the CDR3 DNA reads TGTGCCAGTAGTATAGGGGCTGGCAATCAGCCCCAGCATTTT. Translating gives CASSIGAGNQPQHF.